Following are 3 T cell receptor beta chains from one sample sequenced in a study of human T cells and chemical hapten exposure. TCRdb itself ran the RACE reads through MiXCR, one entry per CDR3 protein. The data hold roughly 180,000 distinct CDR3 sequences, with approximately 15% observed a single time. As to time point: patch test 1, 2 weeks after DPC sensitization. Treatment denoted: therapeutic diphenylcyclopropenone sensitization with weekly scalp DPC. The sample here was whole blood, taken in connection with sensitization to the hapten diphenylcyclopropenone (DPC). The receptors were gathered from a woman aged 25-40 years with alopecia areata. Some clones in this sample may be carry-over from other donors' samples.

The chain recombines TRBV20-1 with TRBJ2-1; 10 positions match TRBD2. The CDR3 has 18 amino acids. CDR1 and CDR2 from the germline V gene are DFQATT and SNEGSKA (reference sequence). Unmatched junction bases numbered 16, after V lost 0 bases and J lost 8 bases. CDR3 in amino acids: CSARDLLAGVLGYDEQFF. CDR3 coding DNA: TGCAGTGCTAGAGATCTGCTAGCGGGGGTTCTCGGGTACGATGAGCAGTTCTTC.

This chain's CDR3 is CASSDHSTGYAGTIYF. The CDR3 region has the DNA TGTGCCAGCAGTGACCATTCGACCGGCTACGCGGGCACCATATATTTT. The chain recombines TRBV28 with TRBJ1-3, with unresolved D. The CDR3 consists of 16 residues. V lost 5 bases and J 9 bases, leaving 23 bases between the germline ends. The germline gives CDR1 MDHEN, CDR2 SYDVKM.

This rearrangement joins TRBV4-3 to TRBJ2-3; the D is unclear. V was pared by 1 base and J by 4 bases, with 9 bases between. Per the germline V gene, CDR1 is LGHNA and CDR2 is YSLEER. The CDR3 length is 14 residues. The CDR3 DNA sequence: TGCGCCAGCAGCCAAGTCTTGGTCGCAGATACGCAGTATTTT. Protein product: CASSQVLVADTQYF.